These 19 T cell receptor beta chains originate from one sample sequenced in a study of shared clonotypes between healthy human individuals. The method was immunoSEQ multiplex PCR; TCRdb's version includes in-frame clones alone and lacks a portion of them. The repertoire consists of roughly 1,500,000 clones, with approximately 98.5% occurring once and the leading ten covering approximately 0.4%. The sequencing sample was made of naive CD4+ T cells sorted from blood. Subset denoted: CD45RA+ positively selected. The receptor source for this set is a man in his thirties or forties in good health.

Note on this clone: Other DNA sequences within the sample encode an identical CDR3. The chain combines TRBV5-1 with TRBJ2-7, with D hard to call. The V and J ends lost 0 bases and 6 bases respectively, with 7 bases between them. This CDR3 is built from 12 residues. Germline V gene sequence: CDR1 SGHRS, CDR2 YFSETQ. The chain's CDR3 is CASSLEGSEQYF. The CDR3 coding sequence is TGCGCCAGCAGCTTGGAAGGCTCCGAGCAGTACTTC.

This sequence joins TRBV7-2 and TRBJ2-7; D gene unclear. V was pared by 5 bases and J by 5 bases, with 10 bases between. The CDR3 totals 12 residues. Germline CDR1 and CDR2: SGHTA and FQGNSA. CDR3 bases: TGTGCCAGCAGCCCCACCACCGACGAGCAGTACTTC. It encodes CASSPTTDEQYF.

This rearrangement joins TRBV4-1 to TRBJ2-5; perhaps TRBD1 as D (5 bases). The CDR3 consists of 14 residues. V lost 1 base and J 3 bases, leaving 9 bases between the germline ends. Germline lookup yields CDR1 MGHRA and CDR2 YSYEKL. This CDR3 is CASSQGLGEETQYF. The CDR3 DNA sequence: TGCGCCAGCAGCCAAGGTCTAGGGGAAGAGACCCAGTACTTC.

Here the CDR3 reads CASSPPGQGVSEAFF. CDR3 nucleotide sequence: TGTGCCAGCTCACCGCCCGGACAGGGGGTCTCTGAAGCTTTCTTT. The V call is TRBV18, the J call TRBJ1-1; 10 positions match TRBD1. This CDR3 region has 15 residues. V was clipped by 3 bases and J by 6 bases; unmatched bases: 7. CDR1 KGHSH and CDR2 LQKENI come from the germline V gene.

The V and J genes are TRBV7-6 and TRBJ2-3; D gene uncertain. V was pared by 3 bases and J by 0 bases, with 7 bases between. The length of the CDR3 is 14 residues. Germline assignment: CDR1 SGHVS and CDR2 FNYEAQ. The CDR3 sequence: CASSLSGSTDTQYF. The CDR3 DNA follows: TGTGCCAGCAGCTTGTCCGGTAGCACAGATACGCAGTATTTT.

V and J are TRBV11-2 and TRBJ2-5; no definite D call. CDR3 size: 13 residues. CDR1 SGHAT and CDR2 FQNNGV come from the germline V gene. Trimming took off 11 bases at V and 4 bases at J, with 17 bases between the two ends. CDR3 nucleotide sequence: TGTGCCGGCCCCACGGGCCGTGGAGAGACCCAGTACTTC. Translated: CAGPTGRGETQYF.

The V and J genes are TRBV29-1 and TRBJ1-3, with D possibly being TRBD1 (5 bases). Trimming stripped 7 bases from V and 1 base from J, with 8 bases between. Germline V lookup: CDR1 SQVTM, CDR2 ANQGSEA. The CDR3 is 12 amino acids. The CDR3 DNA reads TGCAGCGGGGCAGGGTCTGGAAACACCATATATTTT. This gives the protein CSGAGSGNTIYF.

The V call is TRBV20-1, the J call TRBJ1-1, with unresolved D. Deletions cut 3 bases from V and 6 bases from J, with 8 bases between. The CDR3 has 11 amino acids. Germline lookup yields CDR1 DFQATT and CDR2 SNEGSKA (reference sequence). The CDR3 coding sequence is TGCAGTGCTAGTTCCTTCGCTGAAGCTTTCTTT. Protein sequence: CSASSFAEAFF.

The chain links TRBV5-6 to TRBJ2-1; D is unresolved. Per the germline V gene, CDR1 is SGHDT and CDR2 is YYEEEE. Deletions cut 4 bases from V and 2 bases from J, with 13 bases between. This CDR3 has 15 amino acids. The CDR3 nucleotides are TGTGCCAGCAGCACCACTCAGATCCCCTACAATGAGCAGTTCTTC. Translated, it gives CASSTTQIPYNEQFF.

J is TRBJ2-1 and V is TRBV30; 9 positions match TRBD1. The length of the CDR3 is 13 residues. Germline loops: CDR1 GTSNPN, CDR2 SVGIG (reference sequence). V shed 4 bases, J shed 8 bases, and the junction held 6 bases outside the gene matches. The CDR3 DNA follows: TGTGCCTGGACGGGACAGGGAATCTATGAGCAGTTCTTC. Protein product: CAWTGQGIYEQFF. Together with reference TRBV30 and TRBJ2-1, the CDR3 gives the full variable domain: SQTIHQWPATLVQPVGSPLSLECTVEGTSNPNLYWYRQAAGRGLQLLFYSVGIGQISSEVPQNLSASRPQDRQFILSSKKLLLSDSGFYLCAWTGQGIYEQFFGPGTRLTVL.

Concerning this clone: Other DNA sequences in this sample translate to the same CDR3. The V and J genes are TRBV18 and TRBJ2-2, with TRBD2 identical over 8 bases. The CDR3 covers 15 residues. Losses at the gene ends were 3 bases for V and 2 bases for J; bases not matched to a gene: 2. Germline V CDR1 and CDR2: KGHSH, LQKENI. The CDR3 DNA follows: TGTGCCAGCTCACCTCGGACTAGCAACACCGGGGAGCTGTTTTTT. Translation: CASSPRTSNTGELFF.

CDR3 in amino acids: CSVGQGMNEQYF. The DNA of the CDR3 is TGCAGCGTTGGACAGGGGATGAACGAGCAGTACTTC. V is TRBV29-1 and J is TRBJ2-7; the match to TRBD1 covers 8 bases. V lost 4 bases to trimming and J lost 5 bases; unmatched junction nucleotides: 4. Germline V gene lookup returns CDR1 SQVTM and CDR2 ANQGSEA. The CDR3 extends over 12 amino acids.

This sequence joins TRBV10-2 and TRBJ1-1; D uncertain. The V gene's germline CDR1 is WSHSY and CDR2 SAAADI. V lost 6 bases to trimming and J lost 4 bases, with 15 bases between them. This CDR3 spans 14 amino acids. The CDR3 protein is CASRITRAGTEAFF. CDR3 nucleotides: TGCGCCAGCAGGATAACCCGAGCCGGCACTGAAGCTTTCTTT.

The chain couples TRBV9 to TRBJ2-6, with 7 bases identical to TRBD2. Trimming took 4 bases from V and 0 from J; bases not matched to a gene: 4. The CDR3 runs 16 residues. CDR1 and CDR2 (germline): SGDLS, YYNGEE. The chain's CDR3 is CASSLGGGSGANVLTF. The CDR3 bases are TGTGCCAGCAGCCTAGGCGGGGGCTCTGGGGCCAACGTCCTGACTTTC.

The chain joins TRBV29-1 to TRBJ2-7; D is tentatively TRBD1 or TRBD2 (6 bases each). Per germline, CDR1 SQVTM and CDR2 ANQGSEA. The CDR3 totals 12 residues. With 2 bases removed from V and 5 bases from J, the gap between germline ends came to 10 bases. CDR3 sequence: CSVEKGGNEQYF. Written as DNA, the CDR3 is TGCAGCGTTGAAAAAGGGGGGAACGAGCAGTACTTC.

The chain has TRBV7-2 and TRBJ2-7; D may correspond to TRBD1 or TRBD2 (5 bases each). This CDR3 is built from 17 residues. V dropped 3 bases and J dropped 2 bases, with 20 bases sitting between them. CDR1 and CDR2 from the germline V gene are SGHTA and FQGNSA. The chain's CDR3 is CASSFRLGWQGAYEQYF. The CDR3 bases are TGTGCCAGCAGCTTTCGTTTAGGGTGGCAGGGAGCCTACGAGCAGTACTTC.

This rearrangement joins TRBV5-1 to TRBJ2-7; D gene unclear. V was shortened by 6 bases and J by 7 bases, with 23 bases between the two germline ends. This CDR3 comprises 15 residues. CDR1 and CDR2 from the germline V gene are SGHRS and YFSETQ. This CDR3 is CASNPGSNYETEQYF. The CDR3 DNA sequence: TGCGCCAGCAACCCAGGATCAAACTACGAGACAGAGCAGTACTTC.

The genes are TRBV28 and TRBJ2-5, with 10 bases lining up with TRBD1. This CDR3 comprises 18 residues. V was pared by 10 bases and J by 2 bases, with 19 bases of the junction left unmatched. Germline CDR1 reads MDHEN; CDR2 reads SYDVKM. CDR3 amino acids: CATSYRWGQGREQETQYF. As DNA, the CDR3 is TGTGCCACTTCCTACCGGTGGGGACAGGGGCGAGAACAAGAGACCCAGTACTTC.

V is TRBV7-8 and J is TRBJ1-4; D unresolved. CDR3 length: 17 residues. Germline assignment: CDR1 SGHVS and CDR2 FQNEAQ. Between the trimmed V and J ends, which lost 1 base and 3 bases, there was a span of 15 bases. DNA for the CDR3: TGTGCCAGCAGCTTAGGTTCCCTACGACGGTCTAATGAAAAACTGTTTTTT. It codes for CASSLGSLRRSNEKLFF.